This is a list of T cell receptor beta chains from one sample in a study of blood T cell repertoires in COVID-19. Using immunoSEQ multiplex PCR, the repertoire was profiled, and TCRdb retains in-frame clones only, with some absent. The sample lists around 20,000 clones; about 85% were seen once. Material for sequencing was peripheral blood. The receptors were gathered from a human donor with active COVID-19. The donor label of this sample is uncertain. Both conserved end residues are part of each CDR3. The D gene is left open where the match is weak. Where a row states a size, it is once, few, many or the class of an expanded clone; other rows omit it.

clone_size j_call d_call v_call cdr3_aa cdr3_nt
- TRBJ1-2 - TRBV6-4 CASSDSPGSYGYTF TGTGCCAGCAGTGACTCCCCGGGGTCCTATGGCTACACCTTC
- TRBJ1-4 - TRBV14 CASSRLGGTNEKLFF TGTGCCAGCAGCCGCCTGGGGGGGACTAATGAAAAACTGTTTTTT
- TRBJ2-1 TRBD1 TRBV4-1 CASSQDRGQYNEQFF TGCGCCAGCAGCCAAGATAGGGGACAGTACAATGAGCAGTTCTTC
- TRBJ2-7 - TRBV19 CASSLSGGIIYEQYF TGTGCCAGTAGTCTTTCTGGGGGGATCATCTACGAGCAGTACTTC
- TRBJ2-7 - TRBV5-1 CASSLQGTYEQYF TGCGCCAGCAGCTTGCAGGGAACCTACGAGCAGTACTTC
few TRBJ2-3 - TRBV12-3/TRBV12-4 CASTSRRSDTQYF TGTGCCAGCACCTCCCGTCGGTCAGATACGCAGTATTTT
- TRBJ2-6 TRBD2 TRBV3-1/TRBV3-2 CASSPQREDGANVLTF TGTGCCAGCAGCCCGCAGCGGGAGGATGGGGCCAACGTCCTGACTTTC
- TRBJ2-1 TRBD1 TRBV18 CASSRTGTGGHNEQFF TGTGCCAGCTCACGAACCGGGACAGGGGGCCACAATGAGCAGTTCTTC
- TRBJ1-3 - TRBV3-1/TRBV3-2 CASSQLGVSGNTIYF TGTGCCAGCAGCCAGTTAGGGGTTTCTGGAAACACCATATATTTT
- TRBJ2-7 TRBD1 TRBV19 CASSIRDRDWNEQYF TGTGCCAGTAGTATCCGGGACAGGGATTGGAACGAGCAGTACTTC
few TRBJ1-4 - TRBV6-5 CACTQGRAEKLFF TGTGCCTGTACTCAGGGGAGGGCTGAAAAACTGTTTTTT
- TRBJ2-3 TRBD2 TRBV20-1 CSASGLAGVGADTQYF TGCAGTGCTAGTGGCCTAGCGGGGGTGGGGGCAGATACGCAGTATTTT
- TRBJ2-4 - TRBV19 CASSMVFERLRRNIQYF TGTGCCAGTAGTATGGTCTTTGAGAGACTTCGCAGAAACATTCAGTACTTC
- TRBJ1-3 TRBD1 TRBV9 CASSVVSHQGASGNTIYF TGTGCCAGCAGCGTAGTATCTCACCAGGGGGCTTCTGGAAACACCATATATTTT
- TRBJ2-5 - TRBV2 CASRGASFSQETQYF TGTGCCAGCCGGGGGGCCTCATTCAGTCAAGAGACCCAGTACTTC
- TRBJ2-7 TRBD1 TRBV7-2 CASRAGTVGYEQYF TGTGCCAGCAGGGCCGGGACAGTAGGCTACGAGCAGTACTTC
- TRBJ1-1 - TRBV28 CASRSRGIQAFF TGTGCCAGCAGGTCAAGGGGCATCCAAGCTTTCTTT
- TRBJ2-5 TRBD2 TRBV5-4 CASSPDQLAGGETQYF TGTGCCAGCAGCCCGGACCAACTAGCGGGGGGGGAGACCCAGTACTTC
- TRBJ2-7 TRBD1 TRBV5-6 CASSLRQGYEQYF TGTGCCAGCAGCCTCAGACAGGGCTACGAGCAGTACTTC
few TRBJ1-3 TRBD1 TRBV5-1 CASSLGGQLLQGNTIYF TGCGCCAGCAGCTTGGGGGGACAGTTACTTCAAGGAAACACCATATATTTT
- TRBJ2-7 - TRBV6-2/TRBV6-3 CASSLRQGSYEQYF TGTGCCAGCAGCCTCCGGCAGGGATCCTACGAGCAGTACTTC
- TRBJ2-3 TRBD2 TRBV5-1 CASSLGLATDTQYF TGCGCCAGCAGCTTGGGACTAGCAACAGATACGCAGTATTTT
- TRBJ2-5 - TRBV5-4 CASSSSGQSQETQYF TGTGCCAGCAGCTCAAGCGGACAGAGCCAAGAGACCCAGTACTTC
- TRBJ2-2 TRBD2 TRBV4-3 CASSRGLAGGDTGELFF TGCGCCAGCAGCCGCGGACTAGCGGGAGGGGACACCGGGGAGCTGTTTTTT
- TRBJ2-7 - TRBV2 CASSFSVSYEQYF TGTGCCAGCAGCTTTAGCGTATCCTACGAGCAGTACTTC
- TRBJ1-3 - TRBV18 CASSLNQGNSGNTIYF TGTGCCAGCTCACTTAATCAGGGGAACTCTGGAAACACCATATATTTT
- TRBJ2-2 TRBD2 TRBV5-1 CASSRTSGRVNTGELFF TGCGCCAGCAGCCGGACTAGCGGGAGGGTGAACACCGGGGAGCTGTTTTTT
- TRBJ1-4 - TRBV7-8 CASSLGLREKLFF TGTGCCAGCAGCTTAGGTCTTCGTGAAAAACTGTTTTTT
- TRBJ1-1 TRBD1 TRBV6-5 CASRTLGTANTEAFF TGTGCCAGCAGGACACTAGGGACAGCGAACACTGAAGCTTTCTTT
- TRBJ1-3 - TRBV6-1 CASSEGGNTIYF TGTGCCAGCAGTGAGGGCGGAAACACCATATATTTT
- TRBJ2-4 TRBD2 TRBV7-9 CASSSTSATNIQYF TGTGCCAGCAGCTCGACTAGCGCGACAAACATTCAGTACTTC
- TRBJ2-3 - TRBV28 CASSSSRQAPTDTQYF TGTGCCAGCAGTTCGTCTAGACAGGCTCCCACAGATACGCAGTATTTT
few TRBJ2-1 TRBD2 TRBV11-3 CASSSLAGVAEQFF TGTGCCAGCAGCTCACTAGCGGGAGTAGCTGAGCAGTTCTTC
few TRBJ2-2 TRBD2 TRBV5-6 CASSLGGLANTGELFF TGTGCCAGCAGCTTGGGAGGACTAGCGAACACCGGGGAGCTGTTTTTT
- TRBJ2-7 TRBD2 TRBV12-5 CASGLSSGISYEQYF TGTGCTAGTGGCCTCTCTAGCGGGATTTCCTACGAGCAGTACTTC
- TRBJ2-7 TRBD2 TRBV7-9 CASSLEAGDLKRGDYEQYF TGTGCCAGCAGCTTAGAGGCAGGGGACCTGAAGCGGGGGGACTACGAGCAGTACTTC
- TRBJ1-1 - TRBV10-3 CAISVQGRTEAFF TGTGCCATCAGTGTACAGGGTCGTACTGAAGCTTTCTTT
- TRBJ1-3 - TRBV7-3 CASSLLVMGADSGNTIYF TGTGCCAGCAGCTTATTGGTGATGGGGGCCGACTCTGGAAACACCATATATTTT
- TRBJ2-3 - TRBV27 CASSPFVSTDTQYF TGTGCCAGCAGTCCGTTCGTTAGCACAGATACGCAGTATTTT
few TRBJ2-7 TRBD2 TRBV27 CASTSSTSGRRGEQYF TGTGCCAGCACCAGTTCTACTAGCGGGAGAAGGGGGGAGCAGTACTTC
once TRBJ2-3 TRBD1 TRBV18 CASSPRQGAADTQYF TGTGCCAGCTCACCTCGACAGGGGGCAGCAGATACGCAGTATTTT
- TRBJ2-6 TRBD1 TRBV19 CASSDRGLSGANVLTF TGTGCCAGTAGCGACAGGGGTTTATCTGGGGCCAACGTCCTGACTTTC
- TRBJ2-3 - TRBV7-2 CASSFAGDTQYF TGTGCCAGCAGCTTCGCAGGAGATACGCAGTATTTT
- TRBJ2-7 TRBD2 TRBV28 CASSLSRAGGDEQYF TGTGCCAGCAGTTTATCTCGAGCGGGAGGTGACGAGCAGTACTTC
few TRBJ1-3 - TRBV7-9 CASSLTGSTIYF TGTGCCAGCAGCTTAACAGGGAGCACCATATATTTT
- TRBJ2-3 - TRBV5-1 CASSLTNPDTQYF TGCGCCAGCAGCTTGACAAACCCAGATACGCAGTATTTT
- TRBJ2-1 - TRBV7-6 CASSPTPSSYNEQFF TGTGCCAGCAGCCCGACTCCTAGCTCCTACAATGAGCAGTTCTTC
once TRBJ2-1 TRBD1 TRBV27 CASSRLVSVQGADEQFF TGTGCCAGCAGTCGCCTAGTAAGTGTACAGGGGGCCGATGAGCAGTTCTTC
- TRBJ2-7 TRBD1 TRBV12-3/TRBV12-4 CASSLGTGDEQYF TGTGCCAGCAGTTTAGGAACAGGGGACGAGCAGTACTTC
few TRBJ2-7 - TRBV7-9 CASSTGLGSAYEQYF TGTGCCAGCAGTACAGGGCTCGGTTCGGCCTACGAGCAGTACTTC
- TRBJ1-4 - TRBV6-5 CASSAGFATNEKLFF TGTGCCAGCAGCGCCGGGTTTGCAACTAATGAAAAACTGTTTTTT
- TRBJ2-1 TRBD1 TRBV7-9 CASSPRDRGHEQFF TGTGCCAGCAGCCCCCGGGACAGGGGCCATGAGCAGTTCTTC
- TRBJ2-4 - TRBV4-3 CASSQEDRLVAKNIQYF TGCGCCAGCAGCCAAGAGGATCGACTAGTGGCCAAAAACATTCAGTACTTC
- TRBJ2-7 TRBD2 TRBV3-1/TRBV3-2 CASSRKGPTLAGTYEQYF TGTGCCAGCAGCCGCAAGGGGCCTACGCTAGCGGGGACCTACGAGCAGTACTTC
- TRBJ2-7 TRBD2 TRBV2 CASSESLLAGGPHSYEQYF TGTGCCAGCAGTGAATCCCTGCTAGCGGGGGGGCCCCACTCCTACGAGCAGTACTTC
once TRBJ2-5 - TRBV7-8 CASSSGPPGVGETQYF TGTGCCAGCAGCTCCGGCCCGCCAGGGGTTGGAGAGACCCAGTACTTC
- TRBJ2-1 TRBD1 TRBV5-6 CASRLGTVSYNEQFF TGTGCCAGCAGACTAGGGACAGTCTCCTACAATGAGCAGTTCTTC
once TRBJ2-7 TRBD2 TRBV18 CASSTNSGGASEQYF TGTGCCAGCTCAACCAATAGCGGGGGGGCAAGTGAGCAGTACTTC
- TRBJ1-1 - TRBV28 CASRDYGRPTEAFF TGTGCCAGCAGGGACTACGGGCGGCCCACTGAAGCTTTCTTT